In this sample, the clone carrying this T cell receptor (beta chain) turned up a few times. This record belongs to a study of metastatic and nonmetastatic thyroid tumors. No treatment had been given to any patient before thyroid surgery. Original processing notes: The study built a papillary thyroid cancer distant-metastasis classifier from CDR3 differences across clinicopathological groups. TCRdb reprocessed the PCR reads using MiXCR. The V and J calls reflect TCRdb's pipeline rather than the authors' work. The sample contains under 40,000 clones, roughly 17% of which appear only once. There are 13 residues in the CDR3. V shed 8 bases, J shed 9 bases, and the junction held 11 bases outside the gene matches. Germline V gene sequence: CDR1 SNHLY, CDR2 FYNNEI.

This TCR was sampled from a male donor with papillary thyroid cancer or a benign thyroid nodule (not recorded which). Some clones in this sample may be carry-over from other donors' samples. Sequencing was performed on blood. J is TRBJ1-2 and V is TRBV2; TRBD1 matches 8 bases. This CDR3 is CASGRDRSGCYTF. For the CDR3, the DNA is TGTGCCAGCGGCCGGGACAGGTCCGGCTGCTACACCTTC.